Listed below are T cell receptor beta chains from one sample, sequenced in a study of CD8 T cells in Susac syndrome. TCRdb redid the calling of the immunoSEQ multiplex PCR reads with MiXCR, one entry per CDR3 protein. The table has about 140,000 distinct CDR3 sequences, just under 95% seen once. Sequencing was performed on CD4+ T cells from PBMCs. These receptors all come from a human donor with Susac syndrome. Both conserved end residues are trimmed from each CDR3. D genes are given only for firm matches.

cdr3_aa: ASSLGSSSQETQY; j_call: TRBJ2-5; v_call: TRBV7-8; d_call: NA
cdr3_aa: ASSLVPTTSGRAGQY; j_call: TRBJ2-7; v_call: TRBV11-2; d_call: TRBD2
cdr3_aa: ASSWDRNSNQPQH; j_call: TRBJ1-5; v_call: TRBV19; d_call: TRBD1
cdr3_aa: ASRSRLWTSGRINEQY; j_call: TRBJ2-7; v_call: TRBV23-1; d_call: TRBD2
cdr3_aa: ASSRRWGAGTEAF; j_call: TRBJ1-1; v_call: TRBV7-9; d_call: NA
cdr3_aa: ASSQRQENNQPQH; j_call: TRBJ1-5; v_call: TRBV4-3; d_call: NA
cdr3_aa: ASSSYPGEQY; j_call: TRBJ2-7; v_call: TRBV2; d_call: NA
cdr3_aa: SARAGLAGPRDEQF; j_call: TRBJ2-1; v_call: TRBV20-1; d_call: TRBD2
cdr3_aa: ASRSGTTNTGELF; j_call: TRBJ2-2; v_call: TRBV2; d_call: TRBD2
cdr3_aa: ASRLAGSRDEQF; j_call: TRBJ2-1; v_call: TRBV2; d_call: TRBD2
cdr3_aa: ASSDTGFTNEQF; j_call: TRBJ2-1; v_call: TRBV6-4; d_call: NA
cdr3_aa: ASSVDPSPSTDTQY; j_call: TRBJ2-3; v_call: TRBV9; d_call: NA
cdr3_aa: ASRETGTSLY; j_call: TRBJ2-7; v_call: TRBV28; d_call: TRBD2
cdr3_aa: ASSLFRDSGANVLT; j_call: TRBJ2-6; v_call: TRBV12-3/TRBV12-4; d_call: NA
cdr3_aa: ASSQDGGSGEQF; j_call: TRBJ2-1; v_call: TRBV4-3; d_call: NA
cdr3_aa: ASSERATQDRAPYNEQF; j_call: TRBJ2-1; v_call: TRBV25-1; d_call: TRBD1
cdr3_aa: SARDAGGNTEAF; j_call: TRBJ1-1; v_call: TRBV20-1; d_call: TRBD1
cdr3_aa: ASSGQTGPNSPLH; j_call: TRBJ1-6; v_call: TRBV14; d_call: NA
cdr3_aa: ASSQDPVHEQY; j_call: TRBJ2-7; v_call: TRBV3-1; d_call: NA
cdr3_aa: ASQKGSTEAF; j_call: TRBJ1-1; v_call: TRBV30; d_call: NA
cdr3_aa: ASSLGFTNTEAF; j_call: TRBJ1-1; v_call: TRBV5-1; d_call: NA
cdr3_aa: ASSLDLSKQGEQY; j_call: TRBJ2-7; v_call: TRBV7-9; d_call: NA
cdr3_aa: SVGLRQGSYEQY; j_call: TRBJ2-7; v_call: TRBV29-1; d_call: TRBD1
cdr3_aa: ATSVGGTNSPAF; j_call: TRBJ1-1; v_call: TRBV15; d_call: NA
cdr3_aa: ASSSGQTLAKNIQY; j_call: TRBJ2-4; v_call: TRBV5-8; d_call: NA
cdr3_aa: SARDLLGANVLT; j_call: TRBJ2-6; v_call: TRBV20-1; d_call: NA
cdr3_aa: ATSRIPGPGGGETQY; j_call: TRBJ2-5; v_call: TRBV15; d_call: TRBD1
cdr3_aa: SVSWGERYEQY; j_call: TRBJ2-7; v_call: TRBV29-1; d_call: NA
cdr3_aa: ASSFSGGPGELF; j_call: TRBJ2-2; v_call: TRBV5-1; d_call: TRBD1
cdr3_aa: ASSLTAQETQY; j_call: TRBJ2-5; v_call: TRBV9; d_call: NA
cdr3_aa: ASSPVGRTSSGANVLT; j_call: TRBJ2-6; v_call: TRBV28; d_call: NA
cdr3_aa: ASSQHDTLIRNIQY; j_call: TRBJ2-4; v_call: TRBV3-1; d_call: NA
cdr3_aa: SVATGQQNSPLH; j_call: TRBJ1-6; v_call: TRBV29-1; d_call: TRBD1
cdr3_aa: SAPRAGVGEQY; j_call: TRBJ2-7; v_call: TRBV20-1; d_call: TRBD2
cdr3_aa: ATSRDQEGAGYGYT; j_call: TRBJ1-2; v_call: TRBV15; d_call: TRBD1
cdr3_aa: ATSSQGLSIQY; j_call: TRBJ2-4; v_call: TRBV15; d_call: NA
cdr3_aa: ASSFAVYEQY; j_call: TRBJ2-7; v_call: TRBV28; d_call: NA
cdr3_aa: SARGTGPLF; j_call: TRBJ1-4; v_call: TRBV20-1; d_call: NA
cdr3_aa: ASSLTSGGYNEQF; j_call: TRBJ2-1; v_call: TRBV7-3; d_call: TRBD2
cdr3_aa: SVDGVARWRVNEQF; j_call: TRBJ2-1; v_call: TRBV29-1; d_call: NA
cdr3_aa: ATSRNRRLFQETQY; j_call: TRBJ2-5; v_call: TRBV15; d_call: NA
cdr3_aa: ASSVDSRGLNYGYT; j_call: TRBJ1-2; v_call: TRBV9; d_call: NA
cdr3_aa: SVTGGAGTEAF; j_call: TRBJ1-1; v_call: TRBV29-1; d_call: TRBD1
cdr3_aa: ATAEEDYGYT; j_call: TRBJ1-2; v_call: TRBV28; d_call: NA
cdr3_aa: ATSRALAGVQDTQY; j_call: TRBJ2-3; v_call: TRBV15; d_call: TRBD2
cdr3_aa: ACFQGSGANVLT; j_call: TRBJ2-6; v_call: TRBV30; d_call: NA
cdr3_aa: ASSYALAGGPDTQY; j_call: TRBJ2-3; v_call: TRBV6-6; d_call: TRBD2
cdr3_aa: AWSEPNSYEQY; j_call: TRBJ2-7; v_call: TRBV30; d_call: NA